This T cell receptor beta chain was identified during a study of T-cell reconstitution after alpha-beta-depleted transplantation in children. Unique molecular identifiers were used to barcode this TCRbeta library. Using its own MiXCR run on the PCR reads, TCRdb lists one record per CDR3 protein. In the table there are 600,000 to 700,000 distinct CDR3 sequences, around 16% of which are singletons. The CDR3 extends over 17 amino acids. V lost 6 bases to trimming and J lost 1 base; unmatched junction nucleotides: 10. The germline gives CDR1 MNHEY, CDR2 SVGAGI. The chain carries TRBV6-5 and TRBJ1-2; TRBD1 aligns across 11 bases. The sequencing here drew on PBMCs from the stem cell graft donor, taken from the stem cell graft. The sequence was obtained from a human donor who donated a stem cell graft to a child with acute myeloid leukemia. The CDR3 DNA reads TGTGCCAGCAGGTTACTGGACAGGGGGCGCGGTAACTATGGCTACACCTTC. Residues: CASRLLDRGRGNYGYTF.